The entry below describes one T cell receptor beta chain. These data originate in a study of T cells in Graves' hyperthyroidism and ophthalmopathy. RNA transcripts provided the source from which TCR beta CDR3 regions were amplified. TCR CDR3 underwent first-round RT-PCR with the HTBI primer set. TCRdb reprocessed the multiplex PCR reads via MiXCR and lists one record per CDR3 protein. The sample comprises 600,000 or so distinct CDR3 sequences, more than 13% of which are singletons, and roughly 7% rests with the top ten. In germline, CDR1 is DFQATT, CDR2 SNEGSKA (reference sequence). The CDR3 contains 14 residues. V was pared by 6 bases and J by 6 bases, with 14 bases of the junction left unmatched.

Sample: blood. The TCR sequence derives from a woman under 30 with Graves' ophthalmopathy. The chain combines TRBV20-1 with TRBJ2-7; 7 bases are a match to TRBD2. In nucleotides, the CDR3 is TGCAGTGCCCCCGGACTAGTACCGGTACGCGAGCAGTACTTC. Translation: CSAPGLVPVREQYF.